One sample yielded the 3 T cell receptor beta chains listed below, sequenced in a study of blood T cell repertoires in COVID-19. This table comes from immunoSEQ multiplex PCR, and its TCRdb copy is limited to in-frame clones, with some not included. The data show fewer than 200,000 clones, around 90% seen once. Material for sequencing was peripheral blood. Receptors were obtained from a man aged 50 to 59 with acute or convalescent COVID-19.

This clone was observed once. CDR3 nucleotide sequence: TGTGCCAGCTCACCAAGTAGGGACAGTGAAGCTTTCTTT. As protein: CASSPSRDSEAFF. The chain employs TRBV18 and TRBJ1-1; 7 bases line up with TRBD1. This CDR3 spans 13 amino acids. The ends lost 2 bases at V and 7 bases at J; junction bases unmatched: 4. Germline V gene lookup returns CDR1 KGHSH and CDR2 LQKENI.

The chain employs TRBV6-1 and TRBJ2-3; 7 bases map to TRBD1. CDR1 and CDR2 (germline): MNHNS, SASEGT. V was clipped by 3 bases and J by 10 bases; unmatched bases: 7. This CDR3 contains 13 residues. Written as DNA, the CDR3 is TGTGCCAGCAGTGACCTAGACAGGGCATCGCAGTATTTT. Its translation is CASSDLDRASQYF.

The chain couples TRBV7-8 to TRBJ2-1, with 9 bases matching TRBD2. Germline trimming cut 2 bases from V and 7 bases from J; bases unmatched to any gene: 12. The CDR3 consists of 17 residues. Germline-derived CDR1 and CDR2 are SGHVS and FQNEAQ. The CDR3 DNA reads TGTGCCAGCAGCTTAACCCCCCCGGGACTAGCTCCTAATGAGCAGTTCTTC. Its protein product is CASSLTPPGLAPNEQFF.